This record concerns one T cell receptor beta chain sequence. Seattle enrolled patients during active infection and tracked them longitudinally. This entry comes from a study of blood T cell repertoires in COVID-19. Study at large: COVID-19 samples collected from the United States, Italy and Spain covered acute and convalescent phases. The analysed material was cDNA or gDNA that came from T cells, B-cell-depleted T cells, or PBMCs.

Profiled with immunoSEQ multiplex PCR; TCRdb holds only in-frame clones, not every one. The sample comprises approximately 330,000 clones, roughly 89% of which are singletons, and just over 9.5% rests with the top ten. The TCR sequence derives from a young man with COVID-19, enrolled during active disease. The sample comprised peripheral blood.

CDR3 DNA: TGTGCCAGCAGCTCTAGGCCCCACCGGATAATTGAGCAGTTCTTC. Encoded protein: CASSSRPHRIIEQFF. The genes are TRBV9 and TRBJ2-1; D gene unclear. The germline V gene encodes CDR1 SGDLS and CDR2 YYNGEE. The CDR3 consists of 15 residues. V was clipped by 4 bases and J by 9 bases, with 20 bases between them.